A single sample is the source of the 27 T cell receptor beta chains below, sequenced in a study of OX40 agonist ivuxolimab in advanced cancers. Measured with immunoSEQ multiplex PCR; TCRdb has only the in-frame clones, and not every one. The table records 60,000 to 65,000 clones, about 91% of them present only once. Sequencing was performed on CD4+ or CD8+ T cells sorted from blood, taken in a trial of the OX40 agonist ivuxolimab. These receptors were taken from an adult with an advanced solid tumor such as melanoma, head and neck, liver or kidney cancer.

The rearrangement links TRBV7-9 to TRBJ1-4; maybe TRBD1 (5 bases). Germline V gene data show CDR1 as SEHNR and CDR2 as FQNEAQ (reference sequence). The V gene lost 5 bases and the J gene lost 8 bases, with 15 bases spanning the gap. The CDR3 has 14 amino acids. DNA of the CDR3: TGTGCCAGCAGCGGGGACCCCGGGGGGGAAAAACTGTTTTTT. Amino acids: CASSGDPGGEKLFF.

V is TRBV4-3 and J is TRBJ1-6; D unclear. V was shortened by 2 bases and J by 10 bases, with 12 bases between the two germline ends. The CDR3 has 14 residues. Per the germline V gene, CDR1 is LGHNA and CDR2 is YSLEER. CDR3 loop: CASSQTPPLSPLHF. In DNA, the CDR3 is TGCGCCAGCAGCCAAACCCCCCCCCTCTCACCCCTCCACTTT.

This sequence joins TRBV6-5 and TRBJ1-2, with TRBD1 identical over 10 bases. This CDR3 comprises 15 residues. Trimming cost V 6 bases and J 4 bases; bases outside gene matches: 8. The germline V gene has CDR1 MNHEY and CDR2 SVGAGI. In DNA, the CDR3 is TGTGCCAGCAGAGAGGCCGGGACAGGGGCCTATGGCTACACCTTC. It encodes CASREAGTGAYGYTF.

This clone occurred once. The chain joins TRBV28 to TRBJ2-3; no reliable D call. There are 13 residues in the CDR3. V lost 6 bases to trimming and J lost 4 bases, with 11 bases between them. Germline lookup yields CDR1 MDHEN and CDR2 SYDVKM. In DNA form, the CDR3 reads TGTGCCAGCAGGCGGTTTGGCTCAGATACGCAGTATTTT. Residues: CASRRFGSDTQYF. The variable domain in full, completed from reference TRBV28 and TRBJ2-3, reads DVKVTQSSRYLVKRTGEKVFLECVQDMDHENMFWYRQDPGLGLRLIYFSYDVKMKEKGDIPEGYSVSREKKERFSLILESASTNQTSMYLCASRRFGSDTQYFGPGTRLTVL.

The CDR3 DNA follows: TGTGCCAGCAGGGAATGGGACGGGAACTACGAGCAGTACTTC. Residues: CASREWDGNYEQYF. The chain couples TRBV6-5 to TRBJ2-7, with D perhaps assigned TRBD1 or TRBD2 (5 bases each). Germline-derived CDR1 and CDR2 are MNHEY and SVGAGI. V gave up 6 bases and J gave up 3 bases, with 15 bases separating them. The CDR3 is 14 amino acids.

The CDR3 region has the DNA TGTGCCAGCAGCGCACTAGCGGGAGTAGTGGCCAATGAGCAGTTCTTC. Amino acid sequence: CASSALAGVVANEQFF. The chain couples TRBV9 to TRBJ2-1, with 11 bases that match TRBD2. Per germline, CDR1 SGDLS and CDR2 YYNGEE. The CDR3 spans 16 residues. With 3 bases clipped from V and 6 bases from J, the junction kept 8 bases outside the gene matches.

The CDR3 DNA is TGTGCCAGCGGGATGGGGGCGGGAGGAGGACACGAGCAGTACTTC. It yields the protein CASGMGAGGGHEQYF. This rearrangement joins TRBV19 to TRBJ2-7, with TRBD2 matching 8 bases. J gave up 5 bases and V 9 bases, and 15 bases lay outside the gene matches. Looked up from germline, CDR1 is LNHDA and CDR2 is SQIVND (reference sequence). The CDR3 extends over 15 amino acids.

The chain recombines TRBV5-5 with TRBJ1-2; D perhaps matches TRBD1 (5 bases). The germline CDR1 and CDR2 sequences are SGHKS and YYEKEE (reference sequence). The CDR3 has 14 residues. Trimming took 0 bases from V and 0 from J, leaving 6 bases between them. CDR3 sequence: CASSLAGSNYGYTF. CDR3 sequence (DNA): TGTGCCAGCAGCTTGGCAGGGTCTAACTATGGCTACACCTTC.

This chain connects TRBV15 to TRBJ1-5; 9 bases line up with TRBD1. With 3 bases clipped from V and 7 bases from J, the junction kept 4 bases outside the gene matches. The CDR3 has 14 amino acids. CDR1 and CDR2 from the germline V gene are LNHNV and YYDKDF (reference sequence). The CDR3 sequence: CATSRGQGIQPQHF. CDR3 DNA sequence: TGTGCCACCAGCAGGGGACAGGGAATACAGCCCCAGCATTTT.

V is TRBV6-5 and J is TRBJ2-7, with 8 bases matching TRBD2. The V gene end was trimmed by 2 bases and the J gene end by 5 bases; junction bases not matched to a gene: 11. CDR3 length: 16 amino acids. From germline, CDR1 is MNHEY and CDR2 SVGAGI. CDR3 in amino acids: CASSYERAGATHEQYF. Written as DNA, the CDR3 is TGTGCCAGCAGTTACGAAAGAGCGGGAGCGACCCACGAGCAGTACTTC.

This chain uses TRBV13 with TRBJ2-3; TRBD2 agrees at 11 bases. The germline CDR1 and CDR2 sequences are PRHDT and FYEKMQ (reference sequence). V lost 5 bases, J lost 5 bases, and 3 bases stayed unmatched. The CDR3 length is 14 residues. CDR3 sequence (DNA): TGTGCCAGCAGCACAGGACTAGCGGGAGATACGCAGTATTTT. Protein sequence: CASSTGLAGDTQYF.

The chain is built from TRBV6-1 and TRBJ2-7; 7 nucleotides match TRBD1. The CDR3 is 14 residues long. CDR1 is MNHNS, CDR2 SASEGT, per germline. Trimming took 6 bases from V and 2 from J; bases not matched to a gene: 7. The chain's CDR3 is CASSPRDRAYEQYF. The CDR3 DNA reads TGTGCCAGCAGCCCCCGGGACAGAGCCTACGAGCAGTACTTC.

This clone has just one count. This sequence joins TRBV7-2 and TRBJ1-2; tentative D call: TRBD1 (5 bases). This CDR3 spans 15 amino acids. The germline V gene has CDR1 SGHTA and CDR2 FQGNSA. The V end lost 5 bases, the J end lost 4 bases, and 17 bases lay between the germline ends. The CDR3 here is CASSTGTGNRYGYTF. The CDR3 coding sequence is TGTGCCAGCAGCACCGGGACGGGAAACCGCTATGGCTACACCTTC.

This clone showed up just a few times. This rearrangement joins TRBV19 to TRBJ1-1, with D tentatively TRBD1 (6 bases). From germline, CDR1 is LNHDA and CDR2 SQIVND (reference sequence). The CDR3 covers 14 residues. Trimming took 7 bases from V and 1 from J, leaving 13 bases between them. CDR3 sequence: CASIGGIENTEAFF. The CDR3 DNA is TGTGCCAGTATAGGGGGAATCGAGAACACTGAAGCTTTCTTT.

The chain carries TRBV7-9 and TRBJ2-3, with 7 nucleotides matching TRBD1. The CDR3 consists of 15 residues. Germline loops: CDR1 SEHNR, CDR2 FQNEAQ (reference sequence). V lost 3 bases, J lost 3 bases, and 6 bases stayed unmatched. The CDR3, as DNA: TGTGCCAGCAGCTTTAGGGGGCAGGGGACAGATACGCAGTATTTT. This translates into CASSFRGQGTDTQYF.

The chain has TRBV5-1 and TRBJ2-5, with 7 nucleotides matching TRBD2. Germline V gene data show CDR1 as SGHRS and CDR2 as YFSETQ. Trimming removed 3 bases from V and 2 bases from J; junction bases left unmatched: 7. The CDR3 spans 15 residues. The chain's CDR3 is CASSSASGSQETQYF. Written as DNA, the CDR3 is TGCGCCAGCAGCTCTGCTAGCGGATCACAAGAGACCCAGTACTTC.

The chain links TRBV5-8 to TRBJ2-5; 9 bases are shared with TRBD1. The J segment lost 13 bases and the V segment lost 4 bases, leaving 8 bases of the junction unmatched. CDR3 length: 12 amino acids. The V gene's germline CDR1 is SGHTS and CDR2 YDEGEE. CDR3: CASSGTWDRVYF. The CDR3 DNA follows: TGTGCCAGCAGCGGGACCTGGGACAGGGTGTACTTC.

V and J are TRBV5-6 and TRBJ1-1; D not resolved. CDR1 is SGHDT and CDR2 is YYEEEE in the germline V gene. The CDR3 is 14 amino acids. V lost 4 bases and J lost 5, with 15 bases in between. The CDR3 protein is CASSLRVSGTEAFF. The CDR3 DNA reads as TGTGCCAGCAGCCTAAGGGTCTCAGGTACTGAAGCTTTCTTT.

J is TRBJ2-2 and V is TRBV19; TRBD2 matches 9 bases. This CDR3 region has 16 residues. The V segment lost 2 bases and the J segment 5 bases; nucleotides outside the gene matches: 6. The germline gives CDR1 LNHDA, CDR2 SQIVND (reference sequence). The CDR3 region is CASSISSGVLTGELFF. The CDR3 bases are TGTGCCAGTAGTATATCTAGCGGGGTATTGACCGGGGAGCTGTTTTTT.

This clone has only one observation. The chain uses TRBV30 and TRBJ1-1, with TRBD1 as a possible D gene (5 bases). V dropped 3 bases and J dropped 3 bases, with 8 bases sitting between them. The length of the CDR3 is 12 residues. Germline CDR1 reads GTSNPN; CDR2 reads SVGIG (reference sequence). CDR3 amino acids: CAWSGTYTEAFF. The CDR3 DNA follows: TGTGCCTGGAGCGGGACTTACACTGAAGCTTTCTTT.

The J gene is TRBJ1-4, the V gene TRBV6-1; D remains ambiguous. Trimming stripped 3 bases from V and 8 bases from J, with 16 bases between. The CDR3 length is 15 residues. Germline V lookup: CDR1 MNHNS, CDR2 SASEGT. The CDR3 region is CASSELQPLGEKLFF. The CDR3 DNA follows: TGTGCCAGCAGTGAGCTGCAGCCTTTAGGGGAAAAACTGTTTTTT.

The rearrangement uses TRBV19 and TRBJ2-1; 10 bases agree with TRBD2. Germline CDR1 LNHDA, CDR2 SQIVND (reference sequence). The CDR3 extends over 14 amino acids. After removal of 1 base from V and 11 bases from J, the junction contained 5 bases not matched to a gene. The CDR3 is CASSIVSTSGQQFF. The CDR3 DNA reads as TGTGCCAGTAGTATAGTATCGACTAGCGGGCAGCAGTTCTTC.

The chain carries TRBV7-2 and TRBJ1-2; D unresolved. With 5 bases removed from V and 4 bases from J, the gap between germline ends came to 17 bases. The CDR3 length is 15 residues. Germline V lookup: CDR1 SGHTA, CDR2 FQGNSA. CDR3 in amino acids: CASSPTMDLGYGYTF. In nucleotides, the CDR3 is TGTGCCAGCAGCCCGACCATGGATCTGGGCTATGGCTACACCTTC.

V is TRBV18 and J is TRBJ2-3; 8 bases are a match to TRBD1. With V trimmed by 3 bases and J by 6 bases, 8 bases remained unmatched. The CDR3 extends over 15 amino acids. The germline V gene encodes CDR1 KGHSH and CDR2 LQKENI. CDR3 nucleotide sequence: TGTGCCAGCTCACCGAGGCAGGGGGCGTATGATACGCAGTATTTT. It specifies CASSPRQGAYDTQYF.

The V call is TRBV7-9, the J call TRBJ2-5; a weak D match, TRBD2 (5 bases). The CDR3 extends over 13 amino acids. In germline, CDR1 is SEHNR, CDR2 FQNEAQ (reference sequence). Trimming stripped 5 bases from V and 0 bases from J, with 7 bases between. The chain's CDR3 is CASSPGNQETQYF. Here the CDR3 DNA reads TGTGCCAGCAGCCCGGGGAACCAAGAGACCCAGTACTTC.

This clone came up a few times. The V call is TRBV6-1, the J call TRBJ1-5; TRBD1 aligns across 7 bases. V shed 8 bases and J 5 bases; nucleotides not matched to a gene: 9. Germline V CDR1 and CDR2: MNHNS, SASEGT. The CDR3 is 14 amino acids. The CDR3 DNA sequence: TGTGCCAGCGGAGAAGGGACAGCATATCAGCCCCAGCATTTT. Translating gives CASGEGTAYQPQHF.

This clone appeared once. In DNA form, the CDR3 reads TGCAGCGTTACACAGGGAGCTGAAAAACTGTTTTTT. This sequence encodes CSVTQGAEKLFF. The chain recombines TRBV29-1 with TRBJ1-4; a weak D match, TRBD1 (6 bases). Germline V gives CDR1 SQVTM, CDR2 ANQGSEA. The germline V and J ends were trimmed by 5 bases and 7 bases, with 11 bases remaining between them. The CDR3 is 12 amino acids.